The rows below give T cell receptor beta chains drawn from one sample of a study of T cell responses to AZD1222 COVID-19 vaccine. Repertoires were generated with immunoSEQ multiplex PCR, while TCRdb's copy carries only in-frame clones and drops some. This sample has approximately 140,000 clones; over 85% occur once, and the top ten carry 5% to 5.5%. The material was peripheral blood, obtained on day 0 of AZD1222 vaccination. The receptor source for this set is an adult in good health. Each CDR3 is given with its conserved first and last residue. Fields, in order: clone size, D gene, J gene, V gene, CDR3 length, CDR3 protein, CDR3 DNA. D genes are given only for firm matches. The listing skips clone size in some rows; elsewhere it reads once, few, many or a size class.

size: .
D: .
J: TRBJ2-1
V: TRBV2
length: 13
CDR3: CASVSGSYNEQFF
DNA: TGTGCCAGCGTCTCCGGCTCCTACAATGAGCAGTTCTTC

size: .
D: TRBD2
J: TRBJ2-2
V: TRBV6-1
length: 15
CDR3: CASSVVAGGTGELFF
DNA: TGTGCCAGCAGTGTGGTAGCGGGGGGTACCGGGGAGCTGTTTTTT

size: .
D: .
J: TRBJ1-1
V: TRBV6-5
length: 13
CDR3: CASSPTMNTEAFF
DNA: TGTGCCAGCAGCCCCACCATGAACACTGAAGCTTTCTTT

size: .
D: .
J: TRBJ1-2
V: TRBV19
length: 14
CDR3: CASSIGRRWDGYTF
DNA: TGTGCCAGTAGTATTGGCAGACGGTGGGATGGCTACACCTTC

size: .
D: TRBD2
J: TRBJ2-1
V: TRBV28
length: 13
CDR3: CAHRGSSYNEQFF
DNA: TGTGCCCATCGCGGGAGCTCCTACAATGAGCAGTTCTTC

size: .
D: .
J: TRBJ1-1
V: TRBV5-1
length: 12
CDR3: CASSGGVTEAFF
DNA: TGCGCCAGCAGCGGTGGGGTTACTGAAGCTTTCTTT

size: once
D: .
J: TRBJ1-1
V: TRBV2
length: 16
CDR3: CASSSQVAQMNTEAFF
DNA: TGTGCCAGCAGTTCTCAGGTGGCCCAGATGAACACTGAAGCTTTCTTT

size: .
D: .
J: TRBJ2-1
V: TRBV14
length: 13
CDR3: CASSRGTADEQFF
DNA: TGTGCCAGCAGCCGAGGGACCGCGGATGAGCAGTTCTTC

size: once
D: .
J: TRBJ2-6
V: TRBV3-1/TRBV3-2
length: 18
CDR3: CASSLYGGVSSGANVLTF
DNA: TGTGCCAGCAGCCTATACGGCGGGGTATCCTCTGGGGCCAACGTCCTGACTTTC

size: .
D: TRBD1
J: TRBJ2-1
V: TRBV30
length: 12
CDR3: CASGTAKSEQFF
DNA: TGTGCCTCTGGGACAGCTAAGTCTGAGCAGTTCTTC

size: few
D: .
J: TRBJ2-1
V: TRBV27
length: 14
CDR3: CASSPVTGYDEQFF
DNA: TGTGCCAGCAGTCCCGTAACAGGGTACGATGAGCAGTTCTTC

size: once
D: TRBD1
J: TRBJ1-1
V: TRBV30
length: 14
CDR3: CAWKRDRGSTEAFF
DNA: TGTGCCTGGAAGAGGGACAGGGGGTCCACTGAAGCTTTCTTT

size: .
D: TRBD2
J: TRBJ2-7
V: TRBV19
length: 16
CDR3: CASSMVWLAGAYEQYF
DNA: TGTGCCAGTAGTATGGTTTGGCTAGCGGGGGCCTACGAGCAGTACTTC

size: .
D: .
J: TRBJ1-4
V: TRBV5-1
length: 14
CDR3: CASSFRVVNEKLFF
DNA: TGCGCCAGCAGCTTCAGGGTCGTTAATGAAAAACTGTTTTTT

size: .
D: .
J: TRBJ1-5
V: TRBV14
length: 14
CDR3: CASSHFGRNQPQHF
DNA: TGTGCCAGCAGCCATTTTGGCAGGAATCAGCCCCAGCATTTT

size: .
D: .
J: TRBJ2-6
V: TRBV12-3/TRBV12-4
length: 13
CDR3: CASRGSGANVLTF
DNA: TGTGCCAGCAGGGGATCTGGGGCCAACGTCCTGACTTTC

size: .
D: .
J: TRBJ2-3
V: TRBV2
length: 17
CDR3: CASNFWIDRAETDTQYF
DNA: TGTGCCAGCAATTTTTGGATTGACCGGGCCGAAACAGATACGCAGTATTTT

size: .
D: .
J: TRBJ1-2
V: TRBV27
length: 13
CDR3: CASSPSGARGYTF
DNA: TGTGCCAGCAGCCCGTCGGGGGCGCGGGGCTACACCTTC

size: .
D: .
J: TRBJ1-4
V: TRBV7-9
length: 16
CDR3: CASSSNRGVTNEKLFF
DNA: TGTGCCAGCAGCTCGAACCGCGGAGTAACCAATGAAAAACTGTTTTTT

size: .
D: .
J: TRBJ2-7
V: TRBV7-6
length: 14
CDR3: CASSLETGQHEQYF
DNA: TGTGCCAGCAGCTTAGAGACAGGCCAACACGAGCAGTACTTC

size: .
D: .
J: TRBJ2-3
V: TRBV5-4
length: 13
CDR3: CASSPPQGDTQYF
DNA: TGTGCCAGCAGTCCTCCCCAGGGAGATACGCAGTATTTT

size: .
D: .
J: TRBJ1-1
V: TRBV5-1
length: 11
CDR3: CASSFNTEAFF
DNA: TGCGCCAGCAGCTTTAACACTGAAGCTTTCTTT

size: .
D: .
J: TRBJ2-3
V: TRBV27
length: 14
CDR3: CASSFGGQRDTQYF
DNA: TGTGCCAGCAGTTTCGGGGGACAAAGGGATACGCAGTATTTT

size: once
D: TRBD2
J: TRBJ2-1
V: TRBV7-8
length: 14
CDR3: CASSQTSGSNEQFF
DNA: TGTGCCAGCAGCCAGACTAGCGGGAGCAATGAGCAGTTCTTC